The following is a T cell receptor (beta chain) sequence with its context. Produced via immunoSEQ multiplex PCR; TCRdb's table is partial and in-frame only. The table includes around 370,000 clones, 70% to 90% detected once. The data originate from a study of Ad26.COV2.S vaccination and SARS-CoV-2 variants. CDR3 length: 12 residues. After removal of 5 bases from V and 15 bases from J, the junction contained 9 bases not matched to a gene. Indicated treatment: around 19 received Ad26.COV2.S at low or high dose, single or two shots; five or six received placebo; per-sample allocation not given. Each sample was drawn 63 days after the first injection (of vaccine or placebo).

The TCR originated in a person aged 18-60 years who received the Ad26.COV2.S COVID-19 vaccine or a placebo. The chain joins TRBV12-3 or TRBV12-4 to TRBJ2-3; 9 bases are shared with TRBD2. The material was peripheral blood, obtained in a trial of Ad26.COV2.S vaccine versus placebo. The CDR3 nucleotides read TGTGCCAGCAGTCCGGGACTAGCTTGGTATTATTTT. This encodes CASSPGLAWYYF.